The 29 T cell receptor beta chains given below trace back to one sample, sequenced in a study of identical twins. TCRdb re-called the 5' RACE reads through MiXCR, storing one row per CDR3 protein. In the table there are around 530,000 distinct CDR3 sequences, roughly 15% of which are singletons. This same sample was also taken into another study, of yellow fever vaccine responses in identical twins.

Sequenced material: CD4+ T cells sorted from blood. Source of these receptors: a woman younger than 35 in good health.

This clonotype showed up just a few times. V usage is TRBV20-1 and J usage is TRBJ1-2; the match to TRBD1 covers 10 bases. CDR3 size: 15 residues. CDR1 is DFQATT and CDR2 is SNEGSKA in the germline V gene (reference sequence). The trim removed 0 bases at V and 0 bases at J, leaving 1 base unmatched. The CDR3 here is CSARDGQGANYGYTF. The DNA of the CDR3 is TGCAGTGCTAGAGACGGACAGGGGGCTAACTATGGCTACACCTTC.

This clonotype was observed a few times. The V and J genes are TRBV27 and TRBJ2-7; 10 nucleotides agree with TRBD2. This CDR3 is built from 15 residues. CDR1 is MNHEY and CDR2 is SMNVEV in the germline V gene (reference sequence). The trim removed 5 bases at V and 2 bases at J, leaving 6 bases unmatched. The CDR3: CASSDALAGAYEQYF. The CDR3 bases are TGTGCCAGCAGTGACGCGCTAGCGGGGGCCTACGAGCAGTACTTC.

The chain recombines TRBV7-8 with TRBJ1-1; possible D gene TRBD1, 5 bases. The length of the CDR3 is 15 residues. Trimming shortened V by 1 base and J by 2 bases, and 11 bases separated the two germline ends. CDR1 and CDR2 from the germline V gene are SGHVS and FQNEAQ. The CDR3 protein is CASSLVAGINTEAFF. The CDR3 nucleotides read TGTGCCAGCAGCTTAGTGGCAGGGATAAACACTGAAGCTTTCTTT. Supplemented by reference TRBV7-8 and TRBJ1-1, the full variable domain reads GAGVSQSPRYKVAKRGQDVALRCDPISGHVSLFWYQQALGQGPEFLTYFQNEAQLDKSGLPSDRFFAERPEGSVSTLKIQRTQQEDSAVYLCASSLVAGINTEAFFGQGTRLTVV.

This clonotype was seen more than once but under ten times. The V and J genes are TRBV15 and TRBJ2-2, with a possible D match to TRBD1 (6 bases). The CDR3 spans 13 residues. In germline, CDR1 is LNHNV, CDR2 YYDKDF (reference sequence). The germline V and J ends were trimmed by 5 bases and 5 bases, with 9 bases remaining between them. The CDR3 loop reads CATSHRDTGELFF. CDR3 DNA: TGTGCCACCAGCCACAGGGATACCGGGGAGCTGTTTTTT.

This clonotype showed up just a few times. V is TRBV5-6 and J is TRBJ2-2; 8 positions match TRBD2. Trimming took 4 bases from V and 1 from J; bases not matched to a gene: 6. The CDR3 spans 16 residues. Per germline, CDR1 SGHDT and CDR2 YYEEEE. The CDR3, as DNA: TGTGCCAGCAGCCGGACTAGCAGCAAGAACACCGGGGAGCTGTTTTTT. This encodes CASSRTSSKNTGELFF.

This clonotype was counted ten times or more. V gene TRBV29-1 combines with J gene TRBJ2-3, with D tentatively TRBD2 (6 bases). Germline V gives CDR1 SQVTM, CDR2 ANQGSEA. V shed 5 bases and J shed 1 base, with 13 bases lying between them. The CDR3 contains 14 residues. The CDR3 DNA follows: TGCAGCGTTTGGAGCCGGGAGCGCACAGATACGCAGTATTTT. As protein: CSVWSRERTDTQYF.

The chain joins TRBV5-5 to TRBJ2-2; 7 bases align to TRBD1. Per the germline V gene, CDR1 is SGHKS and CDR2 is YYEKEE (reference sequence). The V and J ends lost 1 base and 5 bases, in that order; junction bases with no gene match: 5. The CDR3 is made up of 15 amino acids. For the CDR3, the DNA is TGTGCCAGCAGCTTGAACAGGGGAGAAACCGGGGAGCTGTTTTTT. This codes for CASSLNRGETGELFF.

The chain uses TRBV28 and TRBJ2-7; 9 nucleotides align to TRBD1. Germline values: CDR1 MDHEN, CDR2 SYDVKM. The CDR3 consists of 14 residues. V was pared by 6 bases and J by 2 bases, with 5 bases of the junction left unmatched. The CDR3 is CASRGQGSTYEQYF. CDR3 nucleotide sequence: TGTGCCAGCAGGGGACAGGGATCCACCTACGAGCAGTACTTC. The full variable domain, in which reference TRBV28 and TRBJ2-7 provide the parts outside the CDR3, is DVKVTQSSRYLVKRTGEKVFLECVQDMDHENMFWYRQDPGLGLRLIYFSYDVKMKEKGDIPEGYSVSREKKERFSLILESASTNQTSMYLCASRGQGSTYEQYFGPGTRLTVT.

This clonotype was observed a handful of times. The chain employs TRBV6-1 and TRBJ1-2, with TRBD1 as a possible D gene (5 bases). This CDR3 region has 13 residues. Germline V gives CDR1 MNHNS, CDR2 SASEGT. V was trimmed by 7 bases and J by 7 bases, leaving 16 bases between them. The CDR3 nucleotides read TGTGCCAGCACCTCCTCACAGGCACTTGGCTACACCTTC. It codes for CASTSSQALGYTF.

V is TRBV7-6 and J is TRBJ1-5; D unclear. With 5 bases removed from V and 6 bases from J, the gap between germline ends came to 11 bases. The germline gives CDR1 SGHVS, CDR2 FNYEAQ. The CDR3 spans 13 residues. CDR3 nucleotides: TGTGCCAGCAGCCCTGACGGGCTTCAGCCCCAGCATTTT. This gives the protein CASSPDGLQPQHF.

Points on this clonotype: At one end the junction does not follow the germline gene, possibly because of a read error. The CDR3 protein is CASRSHRLAPRIF. In DNA, the CDR3 is TGTGCCAGCCGTTCTCACCGACTAGCGCCTAGGATCTTT. The rearrangement links TRBV6-5 to TRBJ2-3; TRBD2 matches 8 bases. The germline CDR1 and CDR2 sequences are MNHEY and SVGAGI. The CDR3 contains 13 residues.

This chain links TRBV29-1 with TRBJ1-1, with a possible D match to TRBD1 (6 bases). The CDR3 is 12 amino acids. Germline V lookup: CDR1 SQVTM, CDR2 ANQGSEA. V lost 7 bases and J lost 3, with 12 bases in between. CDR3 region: CSADRWDTEAFF. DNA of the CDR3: TGCAGCGCCGACAGGTGGGACACTGAAGCTTTCTTT.

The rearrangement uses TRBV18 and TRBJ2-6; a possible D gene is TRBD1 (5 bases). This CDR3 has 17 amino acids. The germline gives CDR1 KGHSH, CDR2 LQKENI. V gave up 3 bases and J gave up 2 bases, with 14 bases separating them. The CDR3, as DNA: TGTGCCAGCTCACCCGGACGATCAGGGACTGGGGCCAACGTCCTGACTTTC. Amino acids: CASSPGRSGTGANVLTF.

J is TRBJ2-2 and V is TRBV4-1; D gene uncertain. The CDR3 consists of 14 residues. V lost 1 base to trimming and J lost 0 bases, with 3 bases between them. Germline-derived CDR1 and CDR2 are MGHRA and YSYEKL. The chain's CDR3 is CASSQVTNTGELFF. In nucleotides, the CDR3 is TGCGCCAGCAGCCAAGTAACGAACACCGGGGAGCTGTTTTTT.

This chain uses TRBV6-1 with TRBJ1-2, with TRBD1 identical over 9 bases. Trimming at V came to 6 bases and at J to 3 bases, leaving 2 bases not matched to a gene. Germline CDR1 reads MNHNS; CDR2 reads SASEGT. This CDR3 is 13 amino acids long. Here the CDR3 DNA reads TGTGCCAGCAGAAGGACAGGGGACTATGGCTACACCTTC. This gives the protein CASRRTGDYGYTF.

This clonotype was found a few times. The CDR3 DNA follows: TGTGCCAGCAGGGACAGTCGATATAATTCACCCCTCCACTTT. This codes for CASRDSRYNSPLHF. The genes are TRBV28 and TRBJ1-6; the D gene is possibly TRBD1 (6 bases). CDR1 MDHEN and CDR2 SYDVKM come from the germline V gene. The CDR3 consists of 14 residues. Trimming removed 6 bases at V and 4 bases at J, with 10 bases between.

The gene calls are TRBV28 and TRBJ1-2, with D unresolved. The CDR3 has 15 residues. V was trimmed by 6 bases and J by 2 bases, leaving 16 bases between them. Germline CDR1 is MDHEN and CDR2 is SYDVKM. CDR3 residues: CASRRTLGSNYGYTF. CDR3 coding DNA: TGTGCCAGCAGGAGGACCCTAGGGAGCAACTATGGCTACACCTTC.

DNA for the CDR3: TGCAGTGCTTGGGGAGGGACTGTGTCGGAGACCCAGTACTTC. Protein product: CSAWGGTVSETQYF. V usage is TRBV20-1 and J usage is TRBJ2-5; 7 nucleotides align to TRBD2. Unmatched junction bases numbered 11, after V lost 5 bases and J lost 5 bases. CDR1 is DFQATT, CDR2 SNEGSKA, per germline (reference sequence). There are 14 residues in the CDR3.

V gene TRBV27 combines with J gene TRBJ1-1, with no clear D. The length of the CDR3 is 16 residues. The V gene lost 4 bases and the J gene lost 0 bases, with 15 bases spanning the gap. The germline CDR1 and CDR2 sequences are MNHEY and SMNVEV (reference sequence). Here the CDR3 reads CASSSTPGAMNTEAFF. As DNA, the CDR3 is TGTGCCAGCAGTTCCACCCCAGGCGCAATGAACACTGAAGCTTTCTTT.

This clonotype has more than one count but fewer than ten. CDR3 in DNA: TGTGCCAGTAGTTCCTCAAGACTAGACGCAGATACGCAGTATTTT. Translation: CASSSSRLDADTQYF. The chain carries TRBV19 and TRBJ2-3, with a possible D match to TRBD2 (6 bases). V was clipped by 5 bases and J by 4 bases, with 16 bases between them. The germline gives CDR1 LNHDA, CDR2 SQIVND (reference sequence). CDR3 length: 15 amino acids.

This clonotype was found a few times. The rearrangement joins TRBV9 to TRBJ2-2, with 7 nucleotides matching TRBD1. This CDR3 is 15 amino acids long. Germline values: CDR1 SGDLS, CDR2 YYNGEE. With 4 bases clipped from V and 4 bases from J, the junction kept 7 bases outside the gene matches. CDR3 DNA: TGTGCCAGCAGCAGAGGGGGCCTGGGCACCGGGGAGCTGTTTTTT. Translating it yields CASSRGGLGTGELFF.

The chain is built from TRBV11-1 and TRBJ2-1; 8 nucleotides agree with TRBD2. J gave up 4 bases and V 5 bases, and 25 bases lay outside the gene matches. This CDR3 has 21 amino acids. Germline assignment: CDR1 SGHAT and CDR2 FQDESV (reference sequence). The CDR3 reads CASSGPVGFPSSGSKYNEQFF. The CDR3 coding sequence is TGTGCCAGCAGCGGACCCGTTGGGTTTCCCTCGAGCGGGAGTAAATACAATGAGCAGTTCTTC.

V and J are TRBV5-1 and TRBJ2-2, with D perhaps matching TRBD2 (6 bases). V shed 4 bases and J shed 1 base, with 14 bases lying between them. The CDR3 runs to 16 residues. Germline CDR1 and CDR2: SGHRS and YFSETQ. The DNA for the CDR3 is TGCGCCAGCAGCACCGCGGGACCGAAGAACACCGGGGAGCTGTTTTTT. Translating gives CASSTAGPKNTGELFF.

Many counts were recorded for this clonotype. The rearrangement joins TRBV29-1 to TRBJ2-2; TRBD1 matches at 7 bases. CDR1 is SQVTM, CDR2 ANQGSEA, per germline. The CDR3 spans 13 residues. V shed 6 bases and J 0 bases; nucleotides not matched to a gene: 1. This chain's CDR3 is CSVGTANTGELFF. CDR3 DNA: TGCAGCGTGGGGACAGCGAACACCGGGGAGCTGTTTTTT.

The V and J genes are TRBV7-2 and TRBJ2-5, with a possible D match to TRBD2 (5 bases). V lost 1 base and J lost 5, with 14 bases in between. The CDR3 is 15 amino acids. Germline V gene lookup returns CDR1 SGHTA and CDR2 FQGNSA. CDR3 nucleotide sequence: TGTGCCAGCAGCTTAGTCGCCGGGGTTTTTGAGACCCAGTACTTC. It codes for CASSLVAGVFETQYF.

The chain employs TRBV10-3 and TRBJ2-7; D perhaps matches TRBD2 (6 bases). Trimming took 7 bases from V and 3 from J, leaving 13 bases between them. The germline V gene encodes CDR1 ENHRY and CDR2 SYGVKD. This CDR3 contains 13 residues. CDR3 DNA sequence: TGTGCCATCAACCCGGGACTCAGCTACGAGCAGTACTTC. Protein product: CAINPGLSYEQYF.

The CDR3 reads CASSLGTGIRVTDTQYF. In DNA, the CDR3 is TGTGCCAGCAGCTTAGGGACCGGGATCAGGGTCACAGATACGCAGTATTTT. V and J are TRBV7-6 and TRBJ2-3; D assignment may be TRBD1 or TRBD2 (5 bases each). CDR3 length: 17 amino acids. V was clipped by 1 base and J by 2 bases, with 16 bases between them. Germline V gene lookup returns CDR1 SGHVS and CDR2 FNYEAQ.

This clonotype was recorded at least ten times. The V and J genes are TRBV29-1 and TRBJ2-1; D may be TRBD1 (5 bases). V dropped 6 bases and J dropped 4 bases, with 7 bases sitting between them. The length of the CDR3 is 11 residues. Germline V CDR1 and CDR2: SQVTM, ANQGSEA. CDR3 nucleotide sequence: TGCAGCGTGCACAGGTACAATGAGCAGTTCTTC. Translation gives CSVHRYNEQFF.

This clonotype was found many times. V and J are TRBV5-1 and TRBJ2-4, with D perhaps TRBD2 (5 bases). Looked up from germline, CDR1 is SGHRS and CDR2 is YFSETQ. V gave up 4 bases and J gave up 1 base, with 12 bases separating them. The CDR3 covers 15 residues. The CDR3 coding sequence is TGCGCCAGCAGCATCGGTTCGGGGGCCAAAAACATTCAGTACTTC. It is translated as CASSIGSGAKNIQYF.